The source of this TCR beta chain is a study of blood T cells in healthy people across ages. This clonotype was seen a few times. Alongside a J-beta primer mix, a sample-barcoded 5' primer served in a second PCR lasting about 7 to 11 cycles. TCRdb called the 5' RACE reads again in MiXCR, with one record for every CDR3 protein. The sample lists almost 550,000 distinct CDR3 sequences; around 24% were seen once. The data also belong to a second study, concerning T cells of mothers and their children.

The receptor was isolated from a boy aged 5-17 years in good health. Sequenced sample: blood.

The CDR3 spells CASSSQGGGNQPQHF. CDR3 bases: TGTGCCAGCAGCTCACAGGGGGGAGGCAATCAGCCCCAGCATTTT. V usage is TRBV5-5 and J usage is TRBJ1-5, with 8 positions matching TRBD1. Germline CDR1 is SGHKS and CDR2 is YYEKEE (reference sequence). CDR3 size: 15 residues. J lost 2 bases, V lost 3 bases, and 4 bases had no gene match.